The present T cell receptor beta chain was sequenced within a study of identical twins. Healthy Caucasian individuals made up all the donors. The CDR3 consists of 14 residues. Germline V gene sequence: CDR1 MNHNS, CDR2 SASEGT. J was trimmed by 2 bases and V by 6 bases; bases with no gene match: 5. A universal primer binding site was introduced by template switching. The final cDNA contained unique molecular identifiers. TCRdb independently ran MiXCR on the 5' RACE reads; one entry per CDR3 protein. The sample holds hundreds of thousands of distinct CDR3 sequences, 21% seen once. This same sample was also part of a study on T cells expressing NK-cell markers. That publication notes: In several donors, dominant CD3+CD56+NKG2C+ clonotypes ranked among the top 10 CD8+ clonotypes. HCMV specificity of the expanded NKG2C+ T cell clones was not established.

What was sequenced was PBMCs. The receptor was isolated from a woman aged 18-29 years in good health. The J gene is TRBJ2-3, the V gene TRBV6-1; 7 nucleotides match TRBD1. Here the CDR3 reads CASSQGQHTDTQYF. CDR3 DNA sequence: TGTGCCAGCAGCCAGGGACAGCACACAGATACGCAGTATTTT.